The subject of this entry is one T cell receptor beta chain. The CDR3 is 14 amino acids. Germline V gene sequence: CDR1 SGHTA, CDR2 FQGNSA. The V end lost 3 bases, the J end lost 1 base, and 10 bases lay between the germline ends. The sample is drawn from a study of blood T cell repertoires in COVID-19. At the level of the study: From the United States, Italy and Spain came samples of acute and convalescent COVID-19. PBMCs, B-cell-depleted T cells, or T cells provided the cDNA or gDNA that made up the material.

Seattle patient enrollment occurred during active infection, with longitudinal follow-up thereafter. Per the study methods: Amplification of reference gene primers was used by the study to estimate nucleated cell counts. Here immunoSEQ multiplex PCR was the method, and the copy in TCRdb shows in-frame clones only, minus some. Clonal size and the V and J genes are those of that table, whereas D and trimming came from the DNA. The profile shows about 260,000 clones, around 90% of them singletons. The clonotype was recovered from a person aged 18-35 years with COVID-19, enrolled during active disease. The sample consisted of peripheral blood. The chain employs TRBV7-2 and TRBJ2-7; tentative D call: TRBD1 (6 bases). The CDR3 reads CASSFRQVSYEQYF. The DNA of the CDR3 is TGTGCCAGCAGCTTTCGACAGGTATCCTACGAGCAGTACTTC.